This TCR beta chain was retrieved from a study of shared clonotypes between healthy human individuals. Overall study results and limits: A reduction in generation probabilities was seen for non-shared clonotypes relative to those shared by all four donors. Larger richness was generally estimated for naive than memory subsets.

Per the germline V gene, CDR1 is MGHDK and CDR2 is SYGVNS. This CDR3 has 14 amino acids. The junction had 2 bases not matched to a gene; V was cut back by 4 bases and J by 2 bases. Of note for this clone: Its antigen is unidentified.

Several immunoSEQ 96-well plates shared each subset's DNA, each plate a replicate. Method: immunoSEQ multiplex PCR; TCRdb's copy keeps in-frame clones and lacks some. There are approximately 1.4 million clones in the sample; 95% to 99% occur only once, and less than 0.55% lies in the top ten. The V gene is TRBV25-1, the J gene TRBJ1-5, with TRBD1 identical over 7 bases. This TCR came from a man younger than 40 in good health. Specimen: naive CD4+ T cells sorted from blood. Subset specified: CD45RA+ positively selected. The CDR3 nucleotides read TGTGCCAGCAGTGGACAGGGCGGCAATCAGCCCCAGCATTTT. Translation: CASSGQGGNQPQHF.